These 12 T cell receptor beta chains came from one sample sequenced in a study of CD8 T cells in Susac syndrome. About 0.45 to 1 ug RNA was reverse transcribed with random hexamers. TCRdb used MiXCR to reprocess the immunoSEQ multiplex PCR reads, holding one entry per CDR3 protein. The sample has about 180,000 distinct CDR3 sequences, around 93% seen once; the top ten hold roughly 0.1%. Material: CD4+ T cells from PBMCs. The receptors were sampled from a human donor with multiple sclerosis.

This chain links TRBV27 with TRBJ2-4, with no clear D. The V end was cut by 6 bases, the J end by 1 base, with 13 bases between. Germline CDR1 is MNHEY and CDR2 is SMNVEV (reference sequence). This CDR3 is 15 amino acids long. CDR3 protein: CASRSALGAKNIQYF. For the CDR3, the DNA is TGTGCCAGCAGATCAGCCCTCGGGGCCAAAAACATTCAGTACTTC.

This sequence joins TRBV5-4 and TRBJ2-5, with 14 nucleotides matching TRBD2. There are 16 residues in the CDR3. J was trimmed by 4 bases and V by 3 bases; bases with no gene match: 5. Per germline, CDR1 SGHNT and CDR2 YYREEE (reference sequence). The CDR3: CASSSKGLAGAETQYF. In nucleotides, the CDR3 is TGTGCCAGCAGCTCGAAGGGACTAGCGGGAGCAGAGACCCAGTACTTC.

The gene calls are TRBV10-2 and TRBJ2-5; 10 positions match TRBD1. Germline trimming cut 8 bases from V and 5 bases from J; bases unmatched to any gene: 5. The length of the CDR3 is 13 residues. Per germline, CDR1 WSHSY and CDR2 SAAADI. The CDR3 loop is CASHRDRGETQYF. The CDR3 DNA follows: TGCGCCAGCCACCGGGACAGGGGCGAGACCCAGTACTTC.

CDR3: CASSQDPEPRNEQFF. As DNA, the CDR3 is TGTGCCAGCAGCCAAGACCCAGAGCCTAGGAATGAGCAGTTCTTC. The V and J genes are TRBV3-1 and TRBJ2-1; the D is unclear. The CDR3 contains 15 residues. CDR1 and CDR2 from the germline V gene are LGHDT and YNNKEL (reference sequence). Trimming took 0 bases from V and 7 from J, leaving 13 bases between them.

The gene calls are TRBV12-3 or TRBV12-4 and TRBJ1-5; D is possibly TRBD1 (5 bases). The CDR3 sequence is 18 residues long. Between the trimmed V and J ends, which lost 1 base and 1 base, there was a span of 17 bases. This CDR3 is CASSLDRTLFRSNQPQHF. The CDR3 DNA is TGTGCCAGCAGTTTAGACAGGACGCTCTTCCGAAGCAATCAGCCCCAGCATTTT.

The chain carries TRBV12-3 or TRBV12-4 and TRBJ2-6, with TRBD1 matching over 8 bases. The V gene end was trimmed by 7 bases and the J gene end by 2 bases; junction bases not matched to a gene: 4. The CDR3 is 15 residues long. CDR3 in DNA: TGTGCCAGCAACATACAGGGGGCTGGGGCCAACGTCCTGACTTTC. It specifies CASNIQGAGANVLTF.

The V and J genes are TRBV6-6 and TRBJ1-3, with D perhaps matching TRBD1 (6 bases). The CDR3 spans 16 residues. V was shortened by 5 bases and J by 0 bases, with 14 bases between the two germline ends. Germline V gives CDR1 MNHNY, CDR2 SVGAGI (reference sequence). This CDR3 is CASSPGQFYSGNTIYF. The CDR3 DNA follows: TGTGCCAGCAGTCCCGGACAGTTTTACTCTGGAAACACCATATATTTT.

The count of this clonotype is one. The chain joins TRBV6-2 or TRBV6-3 to TRBJ2-1, with 7 bases lining up with TRBD1. The CDR3 runs 12 residues. Trimming at V came to 1 base and at J to 14 bases, leaving 5 bases not matched to a gene. The germline V gene has CDR1 MNHEY and CDR2 SVGEGT. For the CDR3, the DNA is TGTGCCAGCAGTTACTTCGCCACAGGGGAGTTCTTC. Translation: CASSYFATGEFF.

The V and J genes are TRBV7-3 and TRBJ2-3; TRBD2 agrees at 10 bases. This CDR3 spans 16 amino acids. Germline-derived CDR1 and CDR2 are SGHTA and FQGTGA. Trimming at V came to 2 bases and at J to 1 base, leaving 3 bases not matched to a gene. The CDR3 nucleotides are TGTGCCAGCAGCTTAGGCAGCGGGGGGGGCACAGATACGCAGTATTTT. Its protein is CASSLGSGGGTDTQYF.

The chain is built from TRBV20-1 and TRBJ1-4; D unclear. Deletions cut 0 bases from V and 4 bases from J, with 12 bases between. The CDR3 covers 15 residues. CDR1 DFQATT and CDR2 SNEGSKA come from the germline V gene (reference sequence). The CDR3 protein is CSARDSGRLNEKLFF. CDR3 DNA: TGCAGTGCTAGAGACAGTGGACGGCTTAATGAAAAACTGTTTTTT.

The chain links TRBV4-2 to TRBJ1-4; a possible D gene is TRBD1 (5 bases). Germline CDR1 is LGHNA and CDR2 is YNFKEQ. V lost 3 bases to trimming and J lost 0 bases, with 14 bases between them. The CDR3 length is 17 residues. The chain's CDR3 is CASSQLGGRTTNEKLFF. The CDR3 region has the DNA TGTGCCAGCAGCCAGCTCGGGGGACGGACAACTAATGAAAAACTGTTTTTT.

J is TRBJ1-4 and V is TRBV15; D not certain. Germline CDR1 is LNHNV and CDR2 is YYDKDF (reference sequence). V was trimmed by 1 base and J by 7 bases, leaving 13 bases between them. CDR3 size: 15 residues. The CDR3 DNA is TGTGCCACCAGCAGAGCTCTACGAGGGCTTGAAAAACTGTTTTTT. It translates to CATSRALRGLEKLFF.